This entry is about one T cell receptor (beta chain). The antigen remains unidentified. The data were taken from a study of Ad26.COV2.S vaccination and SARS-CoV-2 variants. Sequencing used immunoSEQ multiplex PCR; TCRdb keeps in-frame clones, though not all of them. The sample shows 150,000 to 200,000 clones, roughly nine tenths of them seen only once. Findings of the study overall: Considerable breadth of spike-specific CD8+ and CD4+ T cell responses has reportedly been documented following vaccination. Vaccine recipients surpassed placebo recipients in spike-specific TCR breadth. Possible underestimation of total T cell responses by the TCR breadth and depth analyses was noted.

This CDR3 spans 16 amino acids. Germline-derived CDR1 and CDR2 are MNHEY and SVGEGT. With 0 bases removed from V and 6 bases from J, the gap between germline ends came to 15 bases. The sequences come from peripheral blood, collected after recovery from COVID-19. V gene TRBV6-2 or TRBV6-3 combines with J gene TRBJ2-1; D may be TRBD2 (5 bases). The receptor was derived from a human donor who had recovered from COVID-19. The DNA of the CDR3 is TGTGCCAGCAGTTACTCAGGTAGAGGGTACTTCAATGAGCAGTTCTTC. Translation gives CASSYSGRGYFNEQFF.